This TCR beta chain is drawn from a study of blood T cell repertoires in COVID-19. Study context: Samples came from the United States, Italy and Spain, spanning acute and convalescent COVID-19. T cells, B-cell-depleted T cells, or PBMCs supplied cDNA or gDNA.

Authors' analysis steps: It was from reference gene primer amplification that nucleated cell counts were estimated. Libraries were prepared by immunoSEQ multiplex PCR; TCRdb keeps only in-frame clonotypes and omits some of them. The DNA was the basis for D and trimming; V, J and clone size are from that table. The sample contains about 76,000 clones, 70% to 90% of which appear only once. Trimming left V 2 bases short and J 7 bases short, with 12 bases between. This CDR3 is built from 14 residues. The germline gives CDR1 MGHDK, CDR2 SYGVNS. The sample taken for sequencing was peripheral blood. The V gene is TRBV25-1, the J gene TRBJ2-1, with TRBD1 as a possible D gene (6 bases). This receptor was obtained from a human donor in a cohort sampled during active COVID-19. The chain's CDR3 is CASSENRVWNEQFF. In DNA, the CDR3 is TGTGCCAGCAGTGAAAACAGGGTGTGGAATGAGCAGTTCTTC. Variable domain in full (rest from reference TRBV25-1 and TRBJ2-1): EADIYQTPRYLVIGTGKKITLECSQTMGHDKMYWYQQDPGMELHLIHYSYGVNSTEKGDLSSESTVSRIRTEHFPLTLESARPSHTSQYLCASSENRVWNEQFFGPGTRLTVL.